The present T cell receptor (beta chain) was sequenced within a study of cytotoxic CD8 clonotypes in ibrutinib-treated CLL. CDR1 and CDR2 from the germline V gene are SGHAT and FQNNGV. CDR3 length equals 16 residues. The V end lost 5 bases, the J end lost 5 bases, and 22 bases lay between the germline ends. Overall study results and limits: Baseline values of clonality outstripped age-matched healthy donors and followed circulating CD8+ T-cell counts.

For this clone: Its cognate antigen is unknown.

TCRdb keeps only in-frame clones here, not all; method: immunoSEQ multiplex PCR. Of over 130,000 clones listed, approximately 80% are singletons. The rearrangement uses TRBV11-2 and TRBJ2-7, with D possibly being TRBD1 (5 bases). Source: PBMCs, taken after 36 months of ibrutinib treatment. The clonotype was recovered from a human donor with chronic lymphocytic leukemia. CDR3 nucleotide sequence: TGTGCCAGCAGCCACTACTTGGGGCAGGCTCTAGACGAGCAGTACTTC. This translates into CASSHYLGQALDEQYF.